What follows are 2 T cell receptor beta chains derived from one specimen sequenced in a study of blood T cell repertoires in COVID-19. Only in-frame clones appear in the TCRdb table, and some are missing; sequencing was by immunoSEQ multiplex PCR. Among more than 55,000 clones listed, approximately 80% were seen once. The sequencing input was peripheral blood. These receptors originate from an elderly woman with acute or convalescent COVID-19.

The chain has TRBV6-5 and TRBJ1-2; the D gene is possibly TRBD1 (5 bases). V was clipped by 2 bases and J by 4 bases, with 8 bases between them. The V gene's germline CDR1 is MNHEY and CDR2 SVGAGI. The CDR3 contains 13 residues. CDR3 in DNA: TGTGCCAGCAGTTACGTGGGGGGCTATGGCTACACCTTC. Residues: CASSYVGGYGYTF.

This clone showed up just once. The chain uses TRBV6-5 and TRBJ1-1, with TRBD1 matching over 7 bases. The CDR3 has 14 amino acids. The V gene end was trimmed by 0 bases and the J gene end by 4 bases; junction bases not matched to a gene: 2. Per germline, CDR1 MNHEY and CDR2 SVGAGI. Here the CDR3 reads CASSYSTGVTEAFF. CDR3 DNA sequence: TGTGCCAGCAGTTACTCAACAGGGGTCACTGAAGCTTTCTTT.